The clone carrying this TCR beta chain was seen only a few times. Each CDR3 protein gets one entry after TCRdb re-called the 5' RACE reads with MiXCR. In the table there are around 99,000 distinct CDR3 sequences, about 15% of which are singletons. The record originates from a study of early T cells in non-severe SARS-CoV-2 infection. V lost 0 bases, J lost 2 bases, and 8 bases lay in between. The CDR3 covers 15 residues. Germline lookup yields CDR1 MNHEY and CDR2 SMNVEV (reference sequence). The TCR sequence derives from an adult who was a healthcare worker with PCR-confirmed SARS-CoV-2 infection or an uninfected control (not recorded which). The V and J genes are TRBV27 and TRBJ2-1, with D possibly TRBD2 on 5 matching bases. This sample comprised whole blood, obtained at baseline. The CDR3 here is CASSLSRDTYNEQFF. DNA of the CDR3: TGTGCCAGCAGTTTATCCCGGGATACCTACAATGAGCAGTTCTTC.